The present T cell receptor (beta chain) was sequenced within a study of control samples from healthy donors and cancer patients (dated by TCRdb to 2020 to 2021). The germline V gene (reference sequence) gives CDR1 as SGHNT and CDR2 as YYREEE. Including the terminal cysteine and phenylalanine, the CDR3 comprises 13 residues. CDR3 DNA is the only sequence kept; it has 39 bases, read in frame from the first base. Trimming at the junction amounts to 0 bases on V and 7 bases on J, and the germline ends lie 8 bases apart. A word on this clone: Its antigen is currently not known. No much larger clone exists at a distance of one base, and base qualities are not known.

Receptor amplification or capture employed the immunoSEQ multiplex PCR assay. As stored in TCRdb, this immuneACCESS dataset retains in-frame rearrangements with V and J assigned. A fraction of the clones does not appear; measured against another copy, unresolved V genes explain less than half of the discrepancy, and the remainder lacks a known reason. Across this sample there are about 170,000 clones, with 90% to 95% seen only once. About 1.6% of the sample goes to the ten largest clones. This chain joins TRBV5-4 to TRBJ2-1; no D segment can be confidently identified. The source material was blood. The clonotype was recovered from a young woman in good health. The nucleotide sequence reads as follows: TGTGCCAGCAGCTTGGCCGAGGTTAATGAGCAGTTCTTC. Its translation is CASSLAEVNEQFF.